The clone carrying this T cell receptor beta chain was recorded at least ten times. This entry is derived from a study of CD8+ T cells in alopecia areata. Looking at the study overall: Treated patients swallowed 5 to 10 mg of oral tofacitinib twice daily. Treatment with tofacitinib (6 to 18 months) was followed by 6 months off drug.

The authors extracted RNA and reverse transcribed it into cDNA as the sequencing template. Assay: immunoSEQ multiplex PCR; the TCRdb copy retains only in-frame clones and omits some. Here the sample spans around 140,000 clones, roughly three fifths being singletons. Peripheral blood, together with lesional scalp punch biopsies, was collected from alopecia areata patients. The J segment lost 12 bases and the V segment lost 0 bases, leaving 7 bases of the junction unmatched. This CDR3 has 13 amino acids. CDR1 is SGHRS, CDR2 YFSETQ, per germline. The source of this sequence is a human donor with alopecia areata. The sequencing used CD4+ T cells sorted from blood, collected at week 0. The chain has TRBV5-1 and TRBJ1-2; TRBD1 matches 8 bases. The CDR3 DNA is TGCGCCAGCAGCTTGGGTGACAGGGGTCAGAACACCTTC. This sequence encodes CASSLGDRGQNTF.